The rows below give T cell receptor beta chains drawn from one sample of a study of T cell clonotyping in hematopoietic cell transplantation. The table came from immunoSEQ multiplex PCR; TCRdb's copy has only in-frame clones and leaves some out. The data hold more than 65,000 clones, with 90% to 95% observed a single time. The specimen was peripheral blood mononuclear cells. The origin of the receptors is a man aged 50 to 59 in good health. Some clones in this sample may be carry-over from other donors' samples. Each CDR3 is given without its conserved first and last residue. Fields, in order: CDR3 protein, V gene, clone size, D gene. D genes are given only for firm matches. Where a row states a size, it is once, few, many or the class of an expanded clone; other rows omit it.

AISDGEPSYEQY TRBV10-3 - -
ASSQDYGQPTLF TRBV4-2 - -
ASSFGGRTEAF TRBV28 - -
ASSHRSYNEQF TRBV4-1 - -
ASRALRGGQETQY TRBV28 once -
ASSFGLTRNTGELF TRBV5-8 - -
ASRELSSYNSPLH TRBV10-2 - -
ARVRDRPLAGSYEQY TRBV19 - TRBD2
ASSFSSLSTDTQY TRBV11-3 - -
ASSSKDEKDTQY TRBV7-3 - -
ASSLGPGSYEQY TRBV5-4 - -
ASSNNDKFEQY TRBV6-5 once -
ASSMAAGTGSEKLF TRBV28 - TRBD1
ASSQGLGRNEQF TRBV4-2 - -
ASSGRGGSGNTIY TRBV2 - -
ASSLASLGKDNQPQH TRBV7-2 - -
ASSYLAGGSRNIQY TRBV6-5 - TRBD2
ASSLGGGNTDTQY TRBV11-3 - -
ASSLLRDTQY TRBV6-6 - -
ASSPTQGGLYEQY TRBV6-5 - TRBD1
ASSPRLAGVAGELF TRBV11-1 - TRBD2
SVGTSGRYEQY TRBV29-1 - TRBD2
ASSEPGGRENTGELF TRBV25-1 once TRBD2
ASSWAGLGYGYT TRBV5-1 - -
ASSQDGRSGNTIY TRBV4-1 - -
ASSYSLFEGREQY TRBV6-6 - -
AISDEGVYEQY TRBV10-3 - -
ASRGGEGGNQPQH TRBV6-5 - -
ASSPVESGANVLT TRBV6-5 few -
ATAGGAYEQY TRBV28 - TRBD2
ASSYSAVYNSPLH TRBV6-5 - -
ASSHRGLTNQPQH TRBV27 once TRBD1
ASSAGTGAYEQY TRBV11-2 - TRBD1
ASSPWTSGGETQY TRBV7-7 - TRBD2
ASRYGTAPNYGYT TRBV28 - TRBD1
ASTHLGSRETQY TRBV6-5 - -
ASSGTYEQY TRBV2 - -
ASSGADLGAYEQY TRBV25-1 - -
ASSIREIYEQY TRBV5-5 - -
ASSVDAGNLGGYT TRBV9 few -
ASSVREGTVLDTQY TRBV9 - -
ASRTWTSDGGELF TRBV11-2 once -
ASSRGLAGTGELF TRBV6-5 - TRBD2
ASKLELLYEQY TRBV6-6 once -
SVGLGRETQY TRBV29-1 - -
ASSARDRGEAF TRBV5-6 - TRBD1
ASSRDFNYGYT TRBV25-1 - -
ASSVNILNTEAF TRBV9 - -
ASSSGETEAF TRBV5-4 once -
ASSQDPTGGSYGYT TRBV4-2 once TRBD1
ASSLGIGGKNTEAF TRBV11-2 - TRBD1
ASRNSRLNTEAF TRBV5-1 - -
ASSYSQGSVRYGYT TRBV6-5 - -
ASSFKLGETQY TRBV27 once -
ASRSTGTYIDTQY TRBV30 - -
ASSGDGNYGYT TRBV5-4 - -
ASSIVVGSNEQF TRBV19 - -
ASSYSGGAQETQY TRBV7-2 - TRBD2
ASSVDSGYVTEAF TRBV9 - -
ASSQEETRGSFYGYT TRBV4-2 - -